This T cell receptor beta chain was retrieved from a study of OX40 agonist ivuxolimab in advanced cancers. Clones were sequenced by immunoSEQ multiplex PCR, and TCRdb holds only the in-frame ones, with some missing. The sample includes roughly 54,000 clones, roughly 90% of them seen just once. The CDR3 loop spans 16 amino acids. From germline, CDR1 is ENHRY and CDR2 SYGVKD. The V and J ends lost 6 bases and 5 bases, in that order; junction bases with no gene match: 14. The specimen was CD4+ or CD8+ T cells sorted from blood, collected in a trial of the OX40 agonist ivuxolimab. The receptor was derived from an adult with an advanced solid tumor such as melanoma, head and neck, liver or kidney cancer. The J gene is TRBJ1-2, the V gene TRBV10-3; 8 bases are shared with TRBD1. In DNA, the CDR3 is TGTGCCATCAGCGCCACGACAGGGGTGGCCGGTTATGGCTACACCTTC. As protein: CAISATTGVAGYGYTF.